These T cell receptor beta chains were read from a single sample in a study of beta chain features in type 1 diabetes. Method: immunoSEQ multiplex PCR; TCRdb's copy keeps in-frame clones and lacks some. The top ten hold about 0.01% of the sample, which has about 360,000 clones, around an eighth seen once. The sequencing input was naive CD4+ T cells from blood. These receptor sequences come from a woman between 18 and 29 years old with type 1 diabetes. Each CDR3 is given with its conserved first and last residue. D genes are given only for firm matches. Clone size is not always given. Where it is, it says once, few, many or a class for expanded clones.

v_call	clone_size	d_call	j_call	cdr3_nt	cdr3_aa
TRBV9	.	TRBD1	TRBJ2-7	TGTGCCAGCAGCGTAGATGCAGGGGGCTCCTACGAGCAGTACTTC	CASSVDAGGSYEQYF
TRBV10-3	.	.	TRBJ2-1	TGTGCCATCAGTGAGTCAGGAGGGGGCACCTACAATGAGCAGTTCTTC	CAISESGGGTYNEQFF
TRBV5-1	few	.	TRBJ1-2	TGCGCACCGCCAGAAAACTATGGCTACACCTTC	CAPPENYGYTF
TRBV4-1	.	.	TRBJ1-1	TGCGCCAGCAGCCAAGTCTTGAGCCTGAACACTGAAGCTTTCTTT	CASSQVLSLNTEAFF
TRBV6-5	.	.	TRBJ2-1	TGTGCCAGCAGTTACTCGTGGCGGGGAAGGGATGAGCAGTTCTTC	CASSYSWRGRDEQFF
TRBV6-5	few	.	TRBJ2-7	TGTGCCAGCAGTCACGAACAGTCAGGAAGCTACGAGCAGTACTTC	CASSHEQSGSYEQYF
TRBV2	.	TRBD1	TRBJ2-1	TGTGCCAGCACGTGGCAGGGGGCGAAAAATGAGCAGTTCTTC	CASTWQGAKNEQFF
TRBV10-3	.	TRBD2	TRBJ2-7	TGTGCCATCGGCCCTCGGGGCGGGAGCGGCGGGGGCGAGCAGTACTTC	CAIGPRGGSGGGEQYF
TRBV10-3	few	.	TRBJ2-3	TGTGCCATCAGTGAGGCCCCCACTAGGCTTAGCACAGATACGCAGTATTTT	CAISEAPTRLSTDTQYF
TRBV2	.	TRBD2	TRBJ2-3	TGTGCCAGCAGTGAAGCGGGCCTAGCGGGGACGGATACGCAGTATTTT	CASSEAGLAGTDTQYF
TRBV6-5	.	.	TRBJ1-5	TGTGCCAGCAGTCGAGGACAGAACAATCAGCCCCAGCATTTT	CASSRGQNNQPQHF
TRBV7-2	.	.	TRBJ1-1	TGTGCCAGCAGCTTTGGCAGGAAGAACACTGAAGCTTTCTTT	CASSFGRKNTEAFF
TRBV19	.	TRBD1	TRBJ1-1	TGTGCCAGTAGCGGAGGACAGGGAAGAACTGAAGCTTTCTTT	CASSGGQGRTEAFF
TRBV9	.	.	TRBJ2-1	TGTGCCAGCAGCGTGGTACAGGGTGGTAATGAGCAGTTCTTC	CASSVVQGGNEQFF
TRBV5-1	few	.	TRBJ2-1	TGCGCCAGCAGCTTGCCCACGGGGGCGGGAGTGGATGAGCAGTTCTTC	CASSLPTGAGVDEQFF
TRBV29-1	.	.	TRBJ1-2	TGCAGCGTTGCTTCGGCAGGGCATGGCTACACCTTC	CSVASAGHGYTF
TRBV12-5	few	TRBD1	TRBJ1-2	TGTGCTAGTGGTTTGCCGCCGGGACAGGGATTTTATGGCTACACCTTC	CASGLPPGQGFYGYTF
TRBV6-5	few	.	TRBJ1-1	TGTGCCAGCAGTGGACAGCCTGGCACTGAAGCTTTCTTT	CASSGQPGTEAFF
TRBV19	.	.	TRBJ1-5	TGTGCCAGTAGTAAAGTGCCGAGAAGCAATCAGCCCCAGCATTTT	CASSKVPRSNQPQHF
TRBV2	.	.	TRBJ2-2	TGTGCCAGCAGTGATCAGGGATTGAACACCGGGGAGCTGTTTTTT	CASSDQGLNTGELFF
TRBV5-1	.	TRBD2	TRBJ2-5	TGCGCCAGCAGCTTGGCGCTAGCGGGAGTAAAAGAGACCCAGTACTTC	CASSLALAGVKETQYF
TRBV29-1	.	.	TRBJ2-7	TGCAGCGTTGGGACAGTGGCGGGGGTGGAGCAGTACTTC	CSVGTVAGVEQYF
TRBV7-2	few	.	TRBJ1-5	TGTGCCAGCAGCTCGAGAGGCAATCAGCCCCAGCATTTT	CASSSRGNQPQHF
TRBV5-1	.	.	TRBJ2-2	TGCGCCAGCAGCTCGGCACAGGGAACCGGGGAGCTGTTTTTT	CASSSAQGTGELFF
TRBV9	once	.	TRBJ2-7	TGTGCCAGCAGCGTAAACCCAGTACTTACAGCGGGCTATGAGCAGTACTTC	CASSVNPVLTAGYEQYF
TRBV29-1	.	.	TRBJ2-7	TGCAGCGCTATTCGTGAGGCTGAGGAGTACTTC	CSAIREAEEYF
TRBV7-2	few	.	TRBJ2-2	TGTGCCAGCAGCTTACCAACCGGGGAGCTGTTTTTT	CASSLPTGELFF
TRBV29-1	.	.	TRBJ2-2	TGCAGCGTTGAACTAGTCTTAGCCGGGGAGCTGTTTTTT	CSVELVLAGELFF
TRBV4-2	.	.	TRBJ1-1	TGTGCCAGCAGCCGGGACACCCACACTGAAGCTTTCTTT	CASSRDTHTEAFF
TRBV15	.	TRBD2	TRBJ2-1	TGTGCCACCAGCAGAATCGGACTAGCGGGGAGAAGCTCCTACAATGAGCAGTTCTTC	CATSRIGLAGRSSYNEQFF
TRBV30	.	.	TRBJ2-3	TGTGCCTGGAGTGTAGTCGGGAGCACAGATACGCAGTATTTT	CAWSVVGSTDTQYF
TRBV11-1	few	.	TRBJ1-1	TGTGCCAGCAGCTTAGAGTTCGGTCCCTCCGAAGCTTTCTTT	CASSLEFGPSEAFF
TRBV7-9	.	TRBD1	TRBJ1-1	TGTGCCAGCAGTATGGGACAGAGCAACACTGAAGCTTTCTTT	CASSMGQSNTEAFF
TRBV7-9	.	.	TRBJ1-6	TGTGCCAGCAGCTCGAAGGACAGAGACAATTCACCCCTCCACTTT	CASSSKDRDNSPLHF
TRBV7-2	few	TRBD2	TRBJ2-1	TGTGCCAGCAGCTTTCGGGGGGGTGAGCAGTTCTTC	CASSFRGGEQFF
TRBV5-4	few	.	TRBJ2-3	TGTGCCAGCAGCGAGGGTGGACCCCACACAGATACGCAGTATTTT	CASSEGGPHTDTQYF
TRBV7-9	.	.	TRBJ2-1	TGTGCCAGCAGCAAACAGGGTGGGTCCTACAATGAGCAGTTCTTC	CASSKQGGSYNEQFF
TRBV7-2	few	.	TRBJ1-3	TGTGCCAGCAAAGTAGCCGTGTCTGGAAACACCATATATTTT	CASKVAVSGNTIYF
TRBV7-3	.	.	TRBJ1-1	TGTGCCAGCAGCTCGGGACAGAACACTGAAGCTTTCTTT	CASSSGQNTEAFF
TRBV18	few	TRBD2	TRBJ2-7	TGTGCCAGCACGGGACTCAGCGGGGGAGACAACGAGCAGTACTTC	CASTGLSGGDNEQYF
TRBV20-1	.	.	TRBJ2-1	TGCAGTAATACGGGAGTCAATGAGCAGTTCTTC	CSNTGVNEQFF
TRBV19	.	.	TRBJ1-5	TGTGCCAGTAGTCCACTCGTAGCGGGGCCCCAGCATTTT	CASSPLVAGPQHF
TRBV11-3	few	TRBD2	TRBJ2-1	TGTGCCAGCAGCTTTAGCCTAGCGGGGGAGCCGGAGGTCGGTGAGCAGTTCTTC	CASSFSLAGEPEVGEQFF
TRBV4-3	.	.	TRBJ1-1	TGCGCCAGCAGCCAAGACGTGACAGGTTTGGTGGGAATGAACACTGAAGCTTTCTTT	CASSQDVTGLVGMNTEAFF
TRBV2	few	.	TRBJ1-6	TGTGCCAGCAGCGTCAGGAATTCACCCCTCCACTTT	CASSVRNSPLHF
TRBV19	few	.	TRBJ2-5	TGTGCCAGTAGTCTACGGGACACCTCGGGGACCCAGTACTTC	CASSLRDTSGTQYF
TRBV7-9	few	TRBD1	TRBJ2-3	TGTGCCAGCGATACAGGGGGAGATACGCAGTATTTT	CASDTGGDTQYF
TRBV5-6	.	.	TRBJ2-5	TGTGCCAGCAGCGGGCAGTTGGAGACCCAGTACTTC	CASSGQLETQYF